This record looks at one T cell receptor beta chain sequence and its context. Its antigen is not identified. Naive CD8 cells lacked CD45RO and underwent positive selection for CCR7, leaving out terminally differentiated effector memory CD45RA+ cells. The donors were adults (healthy and HIV-negative) with no recent acute infections or vaccinations. V gave up 1 base and J gave up 1 base; unmatched junction bases: 0. From germline, CDR1 is SEHNR and CDR2 FQNEAQ (reference sequence). There are 15 residues in the CDR3. This specimen comes from a study of shared clonotypes between healthy human individuals. Turning to the study itself: Sampling drew on donors who were a couple of women and a few men aged 18 to 49. For every donor, three CD4 naive, three CD4 memory, two CD8 naive and one CD8 memory plates were used.

Assay: immunoSEQ multiplex PCR; the TCRdb copy retains only in-frame clones and omits some. The sample lists a few hundred thousand clones, less than 97% occurring once. Study-wide results and caveats: Expectations were that clonotype sharing among donors would be affected by sequencing depth.

The sample consisted of naive CD8+ T cells sorted from blood. The source of this sequence is a young woman in good health. The chain recombines TRBV7-9 with TRBJ1-4; 7 bases are a match to TRBD1. The DNA for the CDR3 is TGTGCCAGCAGCTTAGGACAGGGAACTAATGAAAAACTGTTTTTT. Translating it yields CASSLGQGTNEKLFF. Full variable domain (remainder filled in from reference TRBV7-9 and TRBJ1-4): DTGVSQNPRHKITKRGQNVTFRCDPISEHNRLYWYRQTLGQGPEFLTYFQNEAQLEKSRLLSDRFSAERPKGSFSTLEIQRTEQGDSAMYLCASSLGQGTNEKLFFGSGTQLSVL.